Listed here are 23 T cell receptor beta chains from one sample, sequenced in a study of monozygotic twins with inflammatory bowel disease. TCRdb processed the 5' RACE reads again and assigns one entry to each CDR3 protein, with no DNA. This sample's table has about 140,000 distinct CDR3 sequences. Input material: blood. These receptors were obtained from a human donor with ulcerative colitis or Crohn's disease, or a healthy co-twin of an affected twin (not recorded which).

This sequence joins TRBV27 and TRBJ2-1; absent DNA, TCRdb's TRBD1 call cannot be checked. This CDR3 is 17 amino acids long. From germline, CDR1 is MNHEY and CDR2 SMNVEV (reference sequence). The CDR3 reads CASSLRWGGVIFNEQFF.

CDR3 protein: CASSLEGGRRPYGYTF. The chain couples TRBV5-1 to TRBJ1-2; with no DNA, the TCRdb D assignment of TRBD1 cannot be verified. Germline values: CDR1 SGHRS, CDR2 YFSETQ. CDR3 length: 16 amino acids.

The rearrangement uses TRBV7-2 and TRBJ2-7. The CDR3 covers 12 residues. Germline V lookup: CDR1 SGHTA, CDR2 FQGNSA. CDR3 protein: CASSSVAYEQYF.

The CDR3 loop is CASSLTPSSYNEQFF. This sequence joins TRBV5-1 and TRBJ2-1. CDR3 length: 15 residues. The germline CDR1 and CDR2 sequences are SGHRS and YFSETQ.

The chain employs TRBV9 and TRBJ1-1; TCRdb's assignment of TRBD1 cannot be checked, as there is no DNA. Germline CDR1 reads SGDLS; CDR2 reads YYNGEE. This CDR3 has 14 residues. The CDR3 loop reads CASSATGMSTEAFF.

The chain employs TRBV7-2 and TRBJ2-4; TCRdb's D call of TRBD2 is untestable without DNA. The germline V gene encodes CDR1 SGHTA and CDR2 FQGNSA. The CDR3 loop spans 17 amino acids. This CDR3 is CASSLVPAILAKNIQYF. Full variable domain (missing parts from reference TRBV7-2 and TRBJ2-4): GAGVSQSPSNKVTEKGKDVELRCDPISGHTALYWYRQSLGQGLEFLIYFQGNSAPDKSGLPSDRFSAERTGGSVSTLTIQRTQQEDSAVYLCASSLVPAILAKNIQYFGAGTRLSVL.

J is TRBJ1-4 and V is TRBV28; TCRdb outputs TRBD1, but without DNA this stays unchecked. There are 14 residues in the CDR3. Germline V lookup: CDR1 MDHEN, CDR2 SYDVKM. The CDR3: CASRDRGPNEKLFF.

The J gene is TRBJ2-7, the V gene TRBV20-1; the TRBD2 assignment by TCRdb is unverifiable without DNA. Germline assignment: CDR1 DFQATT and CDR2 SNEGSKA (reference sequence). The CDR3 loop spans 13 amino acids. CDR3 sequence: CSARLPSGGEQYF.

This chain connects TRBV27 to TRBJ2-3; TCRdb outputs TRBD1, but without DNA this stays unchecked. This CDR3 has 18 residues. The germline V gene encodes CDR1 MNHEY and CDR2 SMNVEV (reference sequence). This chain's CDR3 is CASSLLFRAGRPTDTQYF.

This chain connects TRBV5-6 to TRBJ1-1; TCRdb outputs TRBD1, but without DNA this stays unchecked. Looked up from germline, CDR1 is SGHDT and CDR2 is YYEEEE. This CDR3 spans 15 amino acids. The CDR3 sequence: CASSLPGGANTEAFF.

The chain carries TRBV9 and TRBJ1-2; the TCRdb D gene call, TRBD1, has no DNA to confirm it. The CDR3 sequence is 14 residues long. Looked up from germline, CDR1 is SGDLS and CDR2 is YYNGEE. The CDR3 protein is CASSVAGGNYGYTF.

The chain uses TRBV14 and TRBJ2-7; lacking DNA, the TRBD1 call made by TCRdb goes unchecked. The CDR3 has 15 residues. CDR1 is SGHDN, CDR2 FVKESK, per germline. The CDR3 loop reads CASSQGQGALDEQYF. The complete variable domain, with remaining parts taken from reference TRBV14 and TRBJ2-7, reads EAGVTQFPSHSVIEKGQTVTLRCDPISGHDNLYWYRRVMGKEIKFLLHFVKESKQDESGMPNNRFLAERTGGTYSTLKVQPAELEDSGVYFCASSQGQGALDEQYFGPGTRLTVT.

This chain uses TRBV19 with TRBJ2-2; checking the TCRdb D call of TRBD1 is not possible without DNA. Germline V gene data show CDR1 as LNHDA and CDR2 as SQIVND (reference sequence). The CDR3 spans 15 residues. CDR3 protein: CASSMTGAGTGELFF.

The gene calls are TRBV20-1 and TRBJ1-2; without DNA, the TCRdb call of TRBD1 cannot be checked. The CDR3 sequence is 15 residues long. In germline, CDR1 is DFQATT, CDR2 SNEGSKA (reference sequence). The CDR3 spells CSARDLDRVTYGYTF.

The J gene is TRBJ2-5, the V gene TRBV4-1; as DNA is missing, the TRBD1 call by TCRdb cannot be tested. Germline-derived CDR1 and CDR2 are MGHRA and YSYEKL. The CDR3 is 14 amino acids. The CDR3 is CASSPRVDLETQYF.

The chain couples TRBV12-5 to TRBJ2-3; TCRdb returns TRBD2, unconfirmable since there is no DNA. CDR3 length: 16 amino acids. Germline loops: CDR1 LGHNT, CDR2 FRNRAP. CDR3: CASGLAQGLSTDTQYF. Full variable domain (remainder filled in from reference TRBV12-5 and TRBJ2-3): DARVTQTPRHKVTEMGQEVTMRCQPILGHNTVFWYRQTMMQGLELLAYFRNRAPLDDSGMPKDRFSAEMPDATLATLKIQPSEPRDSAVYFCASGLAQGLSTDTQYFGPGTRLTVL.

V gene TRBV12-3 or TRBV12-4 combines with J gene TRBJ1-4; checking the TCRdb D call of TRBD1 is not possible without DNA. This CDR3 region has 16 residues. CDR3 loop: CASSLNVGPHGFKLFF.

The chain carries TRBV7-2 and TRBJ2-3; TCRdb's D call, TRBD2, is unchecked because there is no DNA. Germline V gives CDR1 SGHTA, CDR2 FQGNSA. The CDR3 is 16 amino acids. This CDR3 is CASSFGLAGETDTQYF.

The CDR3 loop reads CASSLFWGTEAFF. The V gene is TRBV5-1, the J gene TRBJ1-1; no DNA is available, so the TRBD1 call from TCRdb remains unchecked. The CDR3 runs to 13 residues. Germline V gives CDR1 SGHRS, CDR2 YFSETQ.

This chain joins TRBV7-3 and TRBJ2-2. Germline CDR1 is SGHTA and CDR2 is FQGTGA. CDR3 size: 14 residues. Here the CDR3 reads CASSFISNTGELFF.

V gene TRBV2 combines with J gene TRBJ2-3; lacking DNA, the TRBD1 call made by TCRdb goes unchecked. CDR3 length: 15 amino acids. Germline CDR1 is SNHLY and CDR2 is FYNNEI. CDR3 sequence: CASSNRDRGRDTQYF.

The chain joins TRBV3-1 to TRBJ2-2; TCRdb's D call, TRBD1, is unchecked because there is no DNA. This CDR3 is built from 16 residues. Germline assignment: CDR1 LGHDT and CDR2 YNNKEL (reference sequence). CDR3 sequence: CASRRNRGGDTGELFF.

The CDR3 sequence is CSAPRPDRDRGGGSEAFF. V gene TRBV20-1 combines with J gene TRBJ1-1; absent DNA, TCRdb's TRBD1 call cannot be checked. CDR1 is DFQATT and CDR2 is SNEGSKA in the germline V gene (reference sequence). This CDR3 comprises 18 residues.